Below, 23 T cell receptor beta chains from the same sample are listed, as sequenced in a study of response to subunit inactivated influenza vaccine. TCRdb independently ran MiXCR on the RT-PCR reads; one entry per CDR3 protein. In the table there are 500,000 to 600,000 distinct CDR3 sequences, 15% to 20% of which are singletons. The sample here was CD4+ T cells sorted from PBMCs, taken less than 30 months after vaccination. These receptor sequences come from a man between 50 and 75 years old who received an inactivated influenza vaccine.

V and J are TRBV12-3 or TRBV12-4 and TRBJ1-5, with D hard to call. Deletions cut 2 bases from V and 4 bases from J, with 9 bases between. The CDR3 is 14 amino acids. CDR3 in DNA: TGTGCCAGCAGTTTACGGCTAGGGAATCAGCCCCAGCATTTT. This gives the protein CASSLRLGNQPQHF.

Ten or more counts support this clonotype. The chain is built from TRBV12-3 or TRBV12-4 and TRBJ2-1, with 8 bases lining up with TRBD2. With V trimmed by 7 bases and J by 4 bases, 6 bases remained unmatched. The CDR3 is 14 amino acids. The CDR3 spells CASNRAGGYNEQFF. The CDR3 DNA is TGTGCCAGCAACAGGGCGGGGGGTTACAATGAGCAGTTCTTC.

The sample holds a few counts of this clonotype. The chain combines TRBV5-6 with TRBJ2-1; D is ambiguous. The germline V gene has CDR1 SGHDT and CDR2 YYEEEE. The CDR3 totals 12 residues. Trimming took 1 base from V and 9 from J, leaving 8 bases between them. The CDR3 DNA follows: TGTGCCAGCAGCTTGCAGGTTGGTGAGCAGTTCTTC. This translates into CASSLQVGEQFF.

CDR3 region: CSANRGQGEQFF. The CDR3 nucleotides read TGCAGCGCTAACCGGGGGCAGGGTGAGCAGTTCTTC. The chain links TRBV29-1 to TRBJ2-1; D is tentatively TRBD1 or TRBD2 (6 bases each). Germline CDR1 SQVTM, CDR2 ANQGSEA. V was clipped by 7 bases and J by 9 bases, with 16 bases between them. CDR3 length: 12 amino acids.

CDR3 loop: CASSLRDRGPGELFF. The CDR3, as DNA: TGTGCCAGCAGCCTCCGGGACAGGGGGCCCGGGGAGCTGTTTTTT. The chain combines TRBV12-3 or TRBV12-4 with TRBJ2-2; TRBD1 matches 12 bases. Germline trimming cut 6 bases from V and 6 bases from J; bases unmatched to any gene: 5. This CDR3 has 15 amino acids.

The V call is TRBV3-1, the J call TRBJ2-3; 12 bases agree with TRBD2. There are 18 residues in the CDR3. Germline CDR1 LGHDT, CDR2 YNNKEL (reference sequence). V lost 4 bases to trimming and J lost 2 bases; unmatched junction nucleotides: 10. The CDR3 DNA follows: TGTGCCAGCAGCCTCGTCAGGACTAGCGGGGCCTCCACAGATACGCAGTATTTT. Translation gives CASSLVRTSGASTDTQYF.

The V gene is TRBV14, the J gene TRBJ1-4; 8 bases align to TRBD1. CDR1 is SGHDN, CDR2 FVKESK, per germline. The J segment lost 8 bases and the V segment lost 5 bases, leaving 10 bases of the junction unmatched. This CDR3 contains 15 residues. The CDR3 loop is CASSTQGAKREKLFF. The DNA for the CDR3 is TGTGCCAGCAGCACCCAGGGGGCGAAACGAGAAAAACTGTTTTTT.

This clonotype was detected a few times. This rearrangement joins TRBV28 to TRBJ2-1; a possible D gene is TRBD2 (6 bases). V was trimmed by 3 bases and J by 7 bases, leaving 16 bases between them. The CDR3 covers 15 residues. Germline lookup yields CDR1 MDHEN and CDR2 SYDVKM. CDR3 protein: CASSFGGARQNEQFF. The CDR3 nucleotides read TGTGCCAGCAGTTTCGGAGGGGCCCGACAGAATGAGCAGTTCTTC.

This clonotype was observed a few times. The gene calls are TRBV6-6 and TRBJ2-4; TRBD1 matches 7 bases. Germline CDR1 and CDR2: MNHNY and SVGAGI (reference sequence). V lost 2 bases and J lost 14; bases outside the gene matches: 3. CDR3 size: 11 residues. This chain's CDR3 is CASSYGTEKYF. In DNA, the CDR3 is TGTGCCAGCAGTTACGGGACAGAAAAGTACTTC.

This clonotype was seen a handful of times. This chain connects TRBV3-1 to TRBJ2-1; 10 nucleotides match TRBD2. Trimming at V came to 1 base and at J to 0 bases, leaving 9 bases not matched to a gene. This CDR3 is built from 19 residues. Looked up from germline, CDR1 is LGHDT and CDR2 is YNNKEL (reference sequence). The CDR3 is CASSQGRLAGVSSYNEQFF. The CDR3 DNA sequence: TGTGCCAGCAGCCAAGGTCGCCTAGCGGGGGTGTCCTCCTACAATGAGCAGTTCTTC.

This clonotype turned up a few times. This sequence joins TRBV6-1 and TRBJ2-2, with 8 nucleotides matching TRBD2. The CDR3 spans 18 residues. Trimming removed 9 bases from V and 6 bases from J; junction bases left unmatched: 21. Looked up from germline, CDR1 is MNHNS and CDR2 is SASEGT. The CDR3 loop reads CASSSGGALRSWAGELFF. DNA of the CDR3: TGTGCCAGTTCCTCGGGGGGGGCCCTGCGGAGTTGGGCCGGGGAGCTGTTTTTT.

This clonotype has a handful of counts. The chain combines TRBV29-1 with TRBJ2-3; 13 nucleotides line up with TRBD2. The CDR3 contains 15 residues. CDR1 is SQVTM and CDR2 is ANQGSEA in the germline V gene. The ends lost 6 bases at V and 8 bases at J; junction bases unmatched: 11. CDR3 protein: CSVDRTSGSLGTQYF. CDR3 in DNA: TGCAGCGTGGATCGGACTAGCGGGAGCTTAGGTACGCAGTATTTT.

CDR3 protein: CAIRQGIDTGELFF. CDR3 DNA: TGTGCCATTCGACAGGGGATAGACACCGGGGAGCTGTTTTTT. V and J are TRBV10-3 and TRBJ2-2, with TRBD1 matching over 8 bases. Germline CDR1 is ENHRY and CDR2 is SYGVKD. Losses at the gene ends were 9 bases for V and 3 bases for J; bases not matched to a gene: 6. There are 14 residues in the CDR3.

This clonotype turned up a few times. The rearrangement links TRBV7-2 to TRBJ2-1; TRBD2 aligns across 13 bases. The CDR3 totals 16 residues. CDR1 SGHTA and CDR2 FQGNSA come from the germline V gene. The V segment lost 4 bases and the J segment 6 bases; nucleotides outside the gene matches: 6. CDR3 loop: CASSSEGLAGRNEQFF. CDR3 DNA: TGTGCCAGCAGCTCAGAGGGACTAGCGGGGCGCAATGAGCAGTTCTTC.

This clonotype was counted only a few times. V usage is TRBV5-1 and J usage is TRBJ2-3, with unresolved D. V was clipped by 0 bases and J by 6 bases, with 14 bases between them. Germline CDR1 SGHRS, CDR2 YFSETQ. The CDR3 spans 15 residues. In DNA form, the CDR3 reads TGCGCCAGCAGCTTGGCCGCGGCCACCGGGGATACGCAGTATTTT. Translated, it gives CASSLAAATGDTQYF.

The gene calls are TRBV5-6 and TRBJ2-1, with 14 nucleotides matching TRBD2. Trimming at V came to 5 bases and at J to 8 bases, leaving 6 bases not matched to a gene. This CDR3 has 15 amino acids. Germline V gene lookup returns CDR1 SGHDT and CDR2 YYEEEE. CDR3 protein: CASRKTSGRAYEQFF. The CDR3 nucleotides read TGTGCCAGCAGGAAGACTAGCGGGAGGGCGTATGAGCAGTTCTTC.

The DNA for the CDR3 is TGCAGTGCTAGAGATCTCAGCATGGGGTCAGAGACCCAGTACTTC. This gives the protein CSARDLSMGSETQYF. This rearrangement joins TRBV20-1 to TRBJ2-5, with unresolved D. V was clipped by 0 bases and J by 4 bases, with 15 bases between them. The germline V gene has CDR1 DFQATT and CDR2 SNEGSKA (reference sequence). CDR3 length: 15 amino acids.

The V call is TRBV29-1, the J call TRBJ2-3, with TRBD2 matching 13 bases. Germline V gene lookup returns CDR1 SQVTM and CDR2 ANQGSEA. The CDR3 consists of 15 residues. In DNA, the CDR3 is TGCACCTTTGCCGGGACTAGCGGGATCGCAGATACGCAGTATTTT. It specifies CTFAGTSGIADTQYF.

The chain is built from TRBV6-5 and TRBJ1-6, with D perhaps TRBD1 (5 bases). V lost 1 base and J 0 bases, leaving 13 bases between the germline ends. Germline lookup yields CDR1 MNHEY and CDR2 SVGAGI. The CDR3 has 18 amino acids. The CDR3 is CASSYFGGDSSYNSPLHF. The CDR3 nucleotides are TGTGCCAGCAGTTACTTCGGGGGGGATAGCTCCTATAATTCACCCCTCCACTTT.

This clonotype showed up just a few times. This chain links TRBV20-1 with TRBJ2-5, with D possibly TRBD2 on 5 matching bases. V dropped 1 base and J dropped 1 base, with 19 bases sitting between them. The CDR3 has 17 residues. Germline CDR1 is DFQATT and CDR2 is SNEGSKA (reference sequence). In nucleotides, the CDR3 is TGCAGTGCTAGAGGCCAGGAACTTATCGGGATCCAAGAGACCCAGTACTTC. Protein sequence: CSARGQELIGIQETQYF.

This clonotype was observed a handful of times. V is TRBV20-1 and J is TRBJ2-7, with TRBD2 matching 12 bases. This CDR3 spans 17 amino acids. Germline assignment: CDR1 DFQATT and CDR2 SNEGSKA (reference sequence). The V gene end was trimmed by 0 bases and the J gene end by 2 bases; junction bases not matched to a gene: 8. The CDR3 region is CSARDTLAGGNPYEQYF. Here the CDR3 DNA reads TGCAGTGCTAGAGATACGCTAGCGGGGGGGAACCCCTACGAGCAGTACTTC.

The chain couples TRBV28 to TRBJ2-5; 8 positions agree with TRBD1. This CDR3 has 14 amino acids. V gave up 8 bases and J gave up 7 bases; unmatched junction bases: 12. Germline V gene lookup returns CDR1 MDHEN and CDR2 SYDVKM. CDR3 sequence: CASGYDRGGRTQYF. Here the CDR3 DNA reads TGTGCCAGCGGATATGACAGGGGCGGTCGGACCCAGTACTTC.

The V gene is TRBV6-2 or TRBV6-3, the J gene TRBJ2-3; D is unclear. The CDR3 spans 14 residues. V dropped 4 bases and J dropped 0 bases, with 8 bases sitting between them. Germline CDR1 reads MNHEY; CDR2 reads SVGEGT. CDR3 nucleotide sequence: TGTGCCAGCAGTTCACCCCGTAGCACAGATACGCAGTATTTT. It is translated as CASSSPRSTDTQYF.